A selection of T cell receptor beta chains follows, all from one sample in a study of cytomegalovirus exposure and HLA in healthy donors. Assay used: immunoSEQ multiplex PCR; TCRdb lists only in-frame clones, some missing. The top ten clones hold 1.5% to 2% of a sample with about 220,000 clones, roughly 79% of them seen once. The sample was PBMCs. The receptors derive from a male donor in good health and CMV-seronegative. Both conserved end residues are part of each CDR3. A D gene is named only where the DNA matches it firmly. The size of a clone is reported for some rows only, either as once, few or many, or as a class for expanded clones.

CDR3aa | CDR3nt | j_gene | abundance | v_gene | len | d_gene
CASSYLGTGLNYGYTF | TGTGCCAGCAGTTACTTAGGGACAGGGCTAAACTATGGCTACACCTTC | TRBJ1-2 | once | TRBV6-5 | 16 | TRBD1
CASSPTGQAYEQYF | TGTGCCAGCAGCCCGACGGGACAGGCTTACGAGCAGTACTTC | TRBJ2-7 | . | TRBV9 | 14 | TRBD1
CASSQGQNYGYTF | TGCGCCAGCAGCCAAGGACAAAACTATGGCTACACCTTC | TRBJ1-2 | once | TRBV4-3 | 13 | .
CAWSVRGWTGELFF | TGTGCCTGGAGTGTAAGAGGGTGGACCGGGGAGCTGTTTTTT | TRBJ2-2 | . | TRBV30 | 14 | .
CASSLLGQGSAAEAFF | TGTGCCAGCAGTTTATTGGGACAGGGAAGTGCGGCTGAAGCTTTCTTT | TRBJ1-1 | . | TRBV27 | 16 | TRBD1
CASSKSGDTQYF | TGTGCCAGCAGCAAATCCGGGGATACGCAGTATTTT | TRBJ2-3 | . | TRBV11-2 | 12 | .
CAISETSSGGQYF | TGTGCCATCAGTGAGACTTCCTCCGGTGGGCAGTACTTC | TRBJ2-7 | . | TRBV10-3 | 13 | .
CASSLGTSGRAPYEQYF | TGTGCCAGCAGCCTCGGGACTAGCGGGAGGGCCCCCTACGAGCAGTACTTC | TRBJ2-7 | . | TRBV27 | 17 | TRBD2
CASSPTGAQPQHF | TGTGCCAGCAGTCCAACAGGGGCCCAGCCCCAGCATTTT | TRBJ1-5 | . | TRBV7-2 | 13 | TRBD1
CATGGSPTNEKLFF | TGTGCCACCGGGGGGAGCCCAACTAATGAAAAACTGTTTTTT | TRBJ1-4 | . | TRBV15 | 14 | .
CASRSDGGGTDTQYF | TGTGCCAGTAGGAGTGATGGGGGGGGAACAGATACGCAGTATTTT | TRBJ2-3 | . | TRBV19 | 15 | TRBD2
CASNLAFYNEQFF | TGTGCCAGCAATTTAGCGTTTTACAATGAGCAGTTCTTC | TRBJ2-1 | . | TRBV28 | 13 | .
CASIVLGGPSTEAFF | TGTGCCAGCATCGTATTAGGGGGTCCGAGTACTGAAGCTTTCTTT | TRBJ1-1 | . | TRBV27 | 15 | .
CASSFKVESYEAFF | TGTGCCAGCAGCTTTAAAGTAGAGTCCTATGAAGCTTTCTTT | TRBJ1-1 | . | TRBV7-9 | 14 | .
CASRGQENYGYTF | TGTGCCAGCAGGGGACAGGAGAACTATGGCTACACCTTC | TRBJ1-2 | . | TRBV27 | 13 | TRBD1
CASSFQGQGNTEAFF | TGTGCCAGCAGTTTCCAGGGACAGGGGAACACTGAAGCTTTCTTT | TRBJ1-1 | . | TRBV7-2 | 15 | TRBD1
CASSYGGVGNSPLHF | TGTGCCAGCAGTTACGGAGGGGTGGGCAATTCACCCCTCCACTTT | TRBJ1-6 | . | TRBV6-5 | 15 | .
CASSTQGAGTDTQYF | TGCGCCAGCAGCACACAGGGGGCGGGCACAGATACGCAGTATTTT | TRBJ2-3 | once | TRBV5-1 | 15 | TRBD1
CASSNFDRDYGYTF | TGTGCCAGCAGTAACTTCGACAGGGACTATGGCTACACCTTC | TRBJ1-2 | many | TRBV6-5 | 14 | TRBD1
CASSLGQSYGYTF | TGTGCCAGCAGCCTCGGACAGAGCTATGGCTACACCTTC | TRBJ1-2 | . | TRBV7-2 | 13 | .
CASSQDMLRSGNTIYF | TGCGCCAGCAGCCAAGATATGCTCAGATCGGGAAACACCATATATTTT | TRBJ1-3 | . | TRBV4-1 | 16 | .
CASSFQTWGLSDTDTQYF | TGTGCCAGCAGTTTTCAGACTTGGGGGCTGAGTGACACAGATACGCAGTATTTT | TRBJ2-3 | . | TRBV28 | 18 | .
CASSKTLLGGFYYGYTF | TGTGCCAGCAGCAAAACCCTACTGGGGGGGTTTTACTATGGCTACACCTTC | TRBJ1-2 | . | TRBV21-1 | 17 | .
CASSPPGISYEQYF | TGTGCCAGCAGCCCCCCCGGGATCTCCTACGAGCAGTACTTC | TRBJ2-7 | . | TRBV7-2 | 14 | .
CASSHGQGYTEAFF | TGCGCCAGCAGCCATGGGCAGGGCTACACTGAAGCTTTCTTT | TRBJ1-1 | . | TRBV4-3 | 14 | .
CASSYSRQSSYNEQFF | TGTGCCAGCAGCTACTCAAGACAGAGCTCCTACAATGAGCAGTTCTTC | TRBJ2-1 | . | TRBV7-9 | 16 | .
CASSFRTATSGNTIYF | TGTGCCAGCAGCTTCAGGACAGCCACCTCTGGAAACACCATATATTTT | TRBJ1-3 | once | TRBV5-6 | 16 | .
CASSLAPQGAGTEAFF | TGCGCCAGCAGCTTGGCCCCTCAGGGGGCAGGGACTGAAGCTTTCTTT | TRBJ1-1 | . | TRBV5-1 | 16 | TRBD1
CASSAPTSGGLPYEQYF | TGTGCCAGCAGTGCCCCGACTAGCGGGGGACTCCCCTACGAGCAGTACTTC | TRBJ2-7 | . | TRBV28 | 17 | TRBD2
CASGTSGYEQYF | TGTGCCAGCGGGACTAGCGGCTACGAGCAGTACTTC | TRBJ2-7 | . | TRBV9 | 12 | TRBD2
CAISSGTGGWYGYTF | TGTGCCATCTCTTCCGGGACAGGGGGCTGGTATGGCTACACCTTC | TRBJ1-2 | . | TRBV10-3 | 15 | TRBD1
CASRKGQVNTGELFF | TGTGCCAGCCGAAAGGGACAGGTGAACACCGGGGAGCTGTTTTTT | TRBJ2-2 | . | TRBV28 | 15 | TRBD1
CASWRGGTDTQYF | TGTGCCAGTTGGAGGGGAGGCACAGATACGCAGTATTTT | TRBJ2-3 | . | TRBV19 | 13 | .